There are a few counts of the clone carrying this TCR beta chain. Its matching antigen is unknown. This record belongs to a study of stem cell transplantation in POMP-related autoinflammatory disease. Turning to the study itself: Before transplant: CD4+ naive skewing, low CD8+ proportions, reduced cytokine secretion. Regarding the study as a whole: In PRAID patients, the number of distinct TRB V-J gene pairings was restricted. PRAID patients trended toward lower TRB diversity and higher clonality in all analyzed T-cell subsets.

CDR1 is MNHEY and CDR2 is SMNVEV in the germline V gene (reference sequence). V was shortened by 0 bases and J by 1 base, with 10 bases between the two germline ends. The CDR3 has 16 residues. PRAID featured prominent immunodeficiency. Using immunoSEQ multiplex PCR, the repertoire was profiled, and TCRdb retains in-frame clones only, with some absent. The sample records about 26,000 clones, around four fifths being singletons. This TCR came from a human donor with POMP-related autoinflammation and immune dysregulation (PRAID). The sample here was CD4+ T cells from PBMCs, taken before stem cell transplantation. The chain combines TRBV27 with TRBJ1-5; D call uncertain. The CDR3 here is CASSLSYLQSNQPQHF. As DNA, the CDR3 is TGTGCCAGCAGTTTATCGTACTTACAGAGCAATCAGCCCCAGCATTTT.